A single sample gave rise to the 13 T cell receptor beta chains below, sequenced in a study of cytomegalovirus exposure and HLA in healthy donors. Sequenced by immunoSEQ multiplex PCR; TCRdb stores in-frame clones only, minus some. The sample contains about 130,000 clones, roughly 89% of which appear only once. Sequencing was performed on PBMCs. All receptors derive from a woman aged 18 to 35 in good health and CMV-seropositive.

V is TRBV7-8 and J is TRBJ1-5; D is perhaps TRBD1 (6 bases). V lost 3 bases, J lost 5 bases, and 14 bases lay in between. CDR3 length: 15 residues. Germline assignment: CDR1 SGHVS and CDR2 FQNEAQ. CDR3: CASSFGGPKHQPQHF. The CDR3 DNA is TGTGCCAGCAGCTTCGGGGGGCCCAAGCATCAGCCCCAGCATTTT.

The chain is built from TRBV9 and TRBJ1-3; 12 bases map to TRBD1. The CDR3 loop spans 15 amino acids. V lost 3 bases to trimming and J lost 4 bases; unmatched junction nucleotides: 2. Looked up from germline, CDR1 is SGDLS and CDR2 is YYNGEE. CDR3 nucleotide sequence: TGTGCCAGCAGCGGGGACAGGGGGCTAGGAAACACCATATATTTT. Its translation: CASSGDRGLGNTIYF.

This clone was recorded a few times. The chain joins TRBV5-4 to TRBJ1-2, with 12 bases aligning to TRBD1. The CDR3 contains 16 residues. CDR1 and CDR2 (germline): SGHNT, YYREEE (reference sequence). The J segment lost 7 bases and the V segment lost 3 bases, leaving 10 bases of the junction unmatched. CDR3 in amino acids: CASSSGTGGEGTGYTF. The DNA of the CDR3 is TGTGCCAGCAGCTCCGGGACAGGGGGCGAGGGTACTGGCTACACCTTC.

The chain combines TRBV18 with TRBJ2-3, with a weak D call TRBD1 (6 bases). In germline, CDR1 is KGHSH, CDR2 LQKENI. V shed 0 bases and J shed 2 bases, with 15 bases lying between them. The CDR3 extends over 17 amino acids. The CDR3 DNA follows: TGTGCCAGCTCACCACCAGTTTACAGGGCTACCACAGATACGCAGTATTTT. Protein product: CASSPPVYRATTDTQYF.

In its sample, this clone was seen a few times. The V and J genes are TRBV19 and TRBJ1-2; 7 nucleotides line up with TRBD1. V shed 7 bases, J shed 2 bases, and the junction held 4 bases outside the gene matches. CDR1 and CDR2 from the germline V gene are LNHDA and SQIVND (reference sequence). CDR3 size: 13 residues. The CDR3 reads CASTKGQNYGYTF. As DNA, the CDR3 is TGTGCCAGTACAAAGGGACAGAACTATGGCTACACCTTC.

V is TRBV28 and J is TRBJ1-1, with D perhaps TRBD1 (6 bases). The CDR3 is made up of 17 amino acids. The germline CDR1 and CDR2 sequences are MDHEN and SYDVKM. Trimming cost V 5 bases and J 10 bases, with 29 bases left between them. The CDR3 loop is CASSQAARQVRVAGAFF. For the CDR3, the DNA is TGTGCCAGCAGTCAAGCCGCCAGACAGGTCAGGGTCGCTGGAGCTTTCTTT.

The chain links TRBV5-6 to TRBJ2-3; D is uncertain. Germline CDR1 reads SGHDT; CDR2 reads YYEEEE. The CDR3 runs 11 residues. Trimming stripped 3 bases from V and 6 bases from J, with 5 bases between. The CDR3 nucleotides read TGTGCCAGCAGCTCCCCGGATACGCAGTATTTT. It yields the protein CASSSPDTQYF.

V gene TRBV7-6 combines with J gene TRBJ2-6; TRBD1 agrees at 8 bases. V gave up 3 bases and J gave up 0 bases; unmatched junction bases: 10. CDR1 is SGHVS and CDR2 is FNYEAQ in the germline V gene. CDR3 size: 19 residues. The CDR3 DNA is TGTGCCAGCAGCTTGCGGACAGGGAGCCGCGTCTCTGGGGCCAACGTCCTGACTTTC. Its translation is CASSLRTGSRVSGANVLTF.

V is TRBV18 and J is TRBJ2-1; 10 bases agree with TRBD2. The CDR3 sequence is 17 residues long. J gave up 1 base and V 4 bases, and 7 bases lay outside the gene matches. Germline values: CDR1 KGHSH, CDR2 LQKENI. Written as DNA, the CDR3 is TGTGCCAGCTCACAGGTAGCGGGGGGAACGTCCTACAATGAGCAGTTCTTC. The encoded protein is CASSQVAGGTSYNEQFF.

The chain employs TRBV9 and TRBJ1-6, with TRBD1 identical over 9 bases. The CDR3 runs to 14 residues. Losses at the gene ends were 5 bases for V and 9 bases for J; bases not matched to a gene: 6. Germline V CDR1 and CDR2: SGDLS, YYNGEE. CDR3 in amino acids: CASRDNRGLSPLHF. The CDR3 DNA reads as TGTGCCAGCAGAGATAACAGGGGGCTTTCACCCCTCCACTTT.

V usage is TRBV18 and J usage is TRBJ1-4, with D perhaps TRBD1 (6 bases). Between the trimmed V and J ends, which lost 6 bases and 4 bases, there was a span of 24 bases. The CDR3 loop spans 18 amino acids. Germline-derived CDR1 and CDR2 are KGHSH and LQKENI. The CDR3 sequence: CASSLASGTPPGNEKLFF. The CDR3, as DNA: TGTGCCAGCTCCCTCGCATCCGGGACACCTCCCGGTAATGAAAAACTGTTTTTT.

The chain is built from TRBV25-1 and TRBJ2-1, with D perhaps matching TRBD2 (6 bases). This CDR3 has 17 amino acids. The germline V gene has CDR1 MGHDK and CDR2 SYGVNS. V gave up 4 bases and J gave up 3 bases, with 19 bases separating them. The CDR3 region is CASSGRDFERGYNEQFF. DNA of the CDR3: TGTGCCAGCAGTGGGAGGGACTTCGAACGGGGCTACAATGAGCAGTTCTTC.

V is TRBV9 and J is TRBJ2-4, with D tentatively TRBD1 (6 bases). The CDR3 spans 13 residues. The germline V and J ends were trimmed by 3 bases and 8 bases, with 12 bases remaining between them. The germline CDR1 and CDR2 sequences are SGDLS and YYNGEE. The DNA of the CDR3 is TGTGCCAGCAGCGGACCCGAGGGGGACATTCAGTACTTC. This codes for CASSGPEGDIQYF.